Sequencing of this TCR beta chain was carried out in a study of blood T cell repertoires in COVID-19. Study-level background: There were acute and convalescent COVID-19 samples, and they came from the United States, Italy and Spain.

Those enrolled, adults aged roughly 18 to 100 years, came from about two dozen US areas. Assay used: immunoSEQ multiplex PCR; TCRdb lists only in-frame clones, some missing. Found here are around 200,000 clones, 75% to 90% of them singletons; the top ten hold more than 5%. The CDR3 extends over 15 amino acids. Losses at the gene ends were 5 bases for V and 1 base for J; bases not matched to a gene: 3. Looked up from germline, CDR1 is SGHTA and CDR2 is FQGTGA. Sequenced input: PBMCs or T cells enriched from blood (not recorded which). The chain links TRBV7-3 to TRBJ2-3, with 10 bases fitting TRBD2. The TCR comes from a man aged 35 to 55 who had recovered from COVID-19. The CDR3 region is CASSTGTSGTDTQYF. The CDR3 bases are TGTGCCAGCAGCACAGGGACTAGCGGCACAGATACGCAGTATTTT.